This T cell receptor (beta chain) is drawn from a study of T cell responses to AZD1222 COVID-19 vaccine. Study-wide points: Donors were mostly white British, more females; clonal diversity possibly underestimated.

This clone has just one count. The antigen is not known. Sequencing used immunoSEQ multiplex PCR; TCRdb keeps in-frame clones, though not all of them. The data contain 200,000 or so clones, around 88% of them singletons. Germline loops: CDR1 LNHNV, CDR2 YYDKDF (reference sequence). CDR3 length: 16 residues. The ends were cut back, 0 bases at V and 7 bases at J, with 13 bases in the middle. The sequence was collected from an adult in good health. The V gene is TRBV15, the J gene TRBJ1-6; D call uncertain. The sample was peripheral blood, taken on day 0 of AZD1222 vaccination. The CDR3 region is CATSRDRTHRNSPLHF. The CDR3 DNA follows: TGTGCCACCAGCAGAGATCGGACGCACCGGAATTCACCCCTCCACTTT.